This T cell receptor beta chain was found in a study of beta chain features in type 1 diabetes. Study-wide background: What patients shared with healthy donors was a similar profile of age, gender and cell yields. Investigators examined more than 90 million sorted cells across all samples. Overall study results and limits: Type 1 diabetes patients had VDJ junctions that carried fewer insertions and more deletions.

Sorted populations all had greater than 95% purity. For this clone: The antigen is unknown.

cDNA synthesis used the whole RNA isolate, giving expressed TCRB sequences. Clones were sequenced by immunoSEQ multiplex PCR, and TCRdb holds only the in-frame ones, with some missing. This sample carries about 370,000 clones, roughly 16% of them seen once, and the ten largest clones take around 0.02%. Trimming cost V 5 bases and J 7 bases, with 18 bases left between them. The length of the CDR3 is 15 residues. The germline CDR1 and CDR2 sequences are MDHEN and SYDVKM. This receptor was taken from a woman younger than 30 in good health. The sequenced sample consisted of naive CD4+ T cells from blood. The chain has TRBV28 and TRBJ1-5; D is unresolved. The CDR3 nucleotides are TGTGCCAGCAGTCCGGCGGCCGAAATAGGACAGCCCCAGCATTTT. It specifies CASSPAAEIGQPQHF. The full variable domain, rest sourced from reference TRBV28 and TRBJ1-5, is DVKVTQSSRYLVKRTGEKVFLECVQDMDHENMFWYRQDPGLGLRLIYFSYDVKMKEKGDIPEGYSVSREKKERFSLILESASTNQTSMYLCASSPAAEIGQPQHFGDGTRLSIL.